Many counts were recorded for the clone carrying this T cell receptor (beta chain). As yet, its antigen is unknown. The data originate from a study of CD8 T cells in ankylosing spondylitis. Regarding the study as a whole: Among TCR beta sequences, a motif of several highly homologous variants appeared characteristic of ankylosing spondylitis blood.

Library preparation for TCR beta used quantitative 5'-RACE with molecular barcodes. TCRdb passed the 5' RACE reads through MiXCR, listing each CDR3 protein once. The sample includes approximately 540,000 distinct CDR3 sequences, about 13% of them seen just once. This CDR3 is built from 14 residues. Trimming left V 6 bases short and J 5 bases short, with 17 bases between. This sequence originates from a male donor with ankylosing spondylitis. V gene TRBV12-3 or TRBV12-4 combines with J gene TRBJ2-7; D uncertain. The material sequenced was blood, either unsorted or a sorted T cell fraction (not recorded which). CDR3 DNA sequence: TGTGCCAGCAGCCTAACTTCGTCCTTGCACGAGCAGTACTTC. Translating it yields CASSLTSSLHEQYF.